Sequencing of this TCR beta chain was carried out in a study of identical twins. General study results and limits: Weaker excess twin sharing was seen among beta out-of-frame sequences.

In this sample, this clonotype turned up a few times. Its cognate antigen is unknown. TCRdb re-derived calls from the 5' RACE reads in MiXCR, one entry per CDR3 protein. The data show about 470,000 distinct CDR3 sequences, about 24% seen once. Germline V lookup: CDR1 MNHEY, CDR2 SMNVEV (reference sequence). This CDR3 is 14 amino acids long. V shed 5 bases, J shed 7 bases, and the junction held 8 bases outside the gene matches. These same data were also listed under a study on T cells expressing NK-cell markers. That work adds: Sequencing of TCR beta repertoires drew on sorted CD3+CD56+NKG2C+, CD3+CD56+NKG2C- and CD3+CD56-NKG2C+ T cells. Among eight sequenced donors, seven carried HCMV seropositivity while one was seronegative.

The clonotype was recovered from a young woman in good health. Sequencing input: CD4+ T cells sorted from blood. J is TRBJ2-3 and V is TRBV27, with 8 nucleotides matching TRBD1. The CDR3 here is CASSTGQGYHTQYF. The CDR3 DNA sequence: TGTGCCAGCAGTACTGGACAGGGTTACCATACGCAGTATTTT.